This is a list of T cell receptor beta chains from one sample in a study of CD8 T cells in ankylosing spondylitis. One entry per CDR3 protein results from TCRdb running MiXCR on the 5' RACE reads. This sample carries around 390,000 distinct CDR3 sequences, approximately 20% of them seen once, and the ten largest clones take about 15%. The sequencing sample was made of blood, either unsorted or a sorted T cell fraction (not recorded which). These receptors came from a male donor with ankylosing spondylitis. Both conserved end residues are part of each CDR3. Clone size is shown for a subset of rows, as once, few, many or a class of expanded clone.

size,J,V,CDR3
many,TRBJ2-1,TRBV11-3,CASSLGGLFYNEQFF
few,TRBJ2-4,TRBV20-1,CSVRGFRPPGNIQYF
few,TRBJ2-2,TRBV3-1,CASSQGGNTGELFF
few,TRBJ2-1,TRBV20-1,CSARPGDPYNEQFF
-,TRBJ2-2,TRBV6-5,CASSYPGPGELFF
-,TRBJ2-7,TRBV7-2,CASSSPRLVEQYF
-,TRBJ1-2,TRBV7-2,CASSPGGPNGYTF
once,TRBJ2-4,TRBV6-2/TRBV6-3,CASTGGAVPSRYF
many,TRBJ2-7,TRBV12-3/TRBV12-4,CASSDDRAYEQYF
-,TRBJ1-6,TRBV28,CASSSWTAYNSPLHF
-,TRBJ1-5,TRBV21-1,CASSQPQDSLRLLNQPQHF
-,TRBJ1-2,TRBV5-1,CASSLIATSNYGYTF
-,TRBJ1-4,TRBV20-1,CSARDAWVEKLFF
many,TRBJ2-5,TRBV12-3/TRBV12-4,CASGFTTTGHQETQYF
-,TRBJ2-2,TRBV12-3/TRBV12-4,CASSPQRGASGRYTGELFF
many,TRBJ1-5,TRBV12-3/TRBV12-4,CASSLSGQPQHF
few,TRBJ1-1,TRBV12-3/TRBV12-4,CASSSPNQGNTEAFF
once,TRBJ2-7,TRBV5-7,CASTTTRLAGEQYF
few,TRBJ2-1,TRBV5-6,CASSLAFGGIYNEQFF
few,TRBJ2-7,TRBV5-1,CASSSVQGVRAYEQYF
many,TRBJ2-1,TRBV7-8,CASSLTETSGPKQFF
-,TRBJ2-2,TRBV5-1,CASSRGLIVNTGELFF
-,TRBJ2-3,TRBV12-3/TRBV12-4,CASSFATGDNTDTQYF
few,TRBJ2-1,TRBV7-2,CASEQGTSYNEQFF
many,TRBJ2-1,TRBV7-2,CASSKGLAGRVWIEQFF
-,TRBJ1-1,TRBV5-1,CASSLRPSTEAFF
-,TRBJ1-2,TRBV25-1,CASSEVQGAPYGYTF
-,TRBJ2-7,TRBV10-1,CASSHSGEIYEQYF
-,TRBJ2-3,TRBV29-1,CSASGGTDTQYF
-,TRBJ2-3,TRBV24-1,CATSSTGGRRDTQYF
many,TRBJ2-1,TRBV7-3,CASSFSGGHEQFF
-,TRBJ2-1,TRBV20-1,CSATGAGVVSYNEQFF
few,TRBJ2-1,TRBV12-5,CASGTYLHPYNEQFF
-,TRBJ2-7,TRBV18,CASSPGMVAGVGEQYF
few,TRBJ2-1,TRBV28,CASSTGTYNEQFF
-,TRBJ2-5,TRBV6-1,CASSEGTGWWETQYF
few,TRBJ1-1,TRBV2,CASPSPTGGDTEAFF
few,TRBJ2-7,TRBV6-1,CASLAPGGRYEQYF
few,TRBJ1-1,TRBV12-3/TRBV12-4,CASSRSLQPVNTEAFF
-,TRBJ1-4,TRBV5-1,CASSDTGGDEKLFF
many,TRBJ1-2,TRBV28,CASSPPGPGRGYTF
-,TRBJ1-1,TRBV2,CASKVNTNTEAFF
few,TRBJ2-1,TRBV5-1,CASSPAAASGRHEQFF
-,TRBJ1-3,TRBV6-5,CASSYSTADRGGNTIYF
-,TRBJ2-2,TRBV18,CASSPAAGTAGELFF
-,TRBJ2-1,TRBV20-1,CSALLGNEQFF
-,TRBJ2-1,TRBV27,CASSPRGPSYNEQFF
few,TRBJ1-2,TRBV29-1,CSVELGPLIPPPPNYGYTF
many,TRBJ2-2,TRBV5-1,CASSRTSRGTGELFF
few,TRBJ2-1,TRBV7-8,CASSLGRFISYNEQFF
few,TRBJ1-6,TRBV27,CASSPGGGTGGNSPLHF
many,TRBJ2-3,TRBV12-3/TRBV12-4,CASSLESTDTQYF
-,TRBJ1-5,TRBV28,CASAPGNTGRNQPQHF
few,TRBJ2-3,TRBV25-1,CASSTGGATTQYF